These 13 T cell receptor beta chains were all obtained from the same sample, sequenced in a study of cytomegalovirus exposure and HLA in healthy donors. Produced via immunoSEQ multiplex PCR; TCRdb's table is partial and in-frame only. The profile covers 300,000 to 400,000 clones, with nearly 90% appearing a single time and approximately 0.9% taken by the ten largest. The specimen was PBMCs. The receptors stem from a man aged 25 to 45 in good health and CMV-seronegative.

CDR3 nucleotide sequence: TGCGCCAGCAGCGCGGGGGGAGTGGGCAATCAGCCCCAGCATTTT. This gives the protein CASSAGGVGNQPQHF. This rearrangement joins TRBV5-1 to TRBJ1-5; weak D call: TRBD1 (5 bases). The germline V and J ends were trimmed by 4 bases and 2 bases, with 13 bases remaining between them. The CDR3 is 15 amino acids. In germline, CDR1 is SGHRS, CDR2 YFSETQ.

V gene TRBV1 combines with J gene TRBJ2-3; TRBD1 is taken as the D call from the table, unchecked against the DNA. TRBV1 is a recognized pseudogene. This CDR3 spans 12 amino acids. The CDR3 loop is CTSSQDRDTQYF. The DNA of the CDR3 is TGCACCAGCAGCCAAGACAGAGATACGCAGTATTTT.

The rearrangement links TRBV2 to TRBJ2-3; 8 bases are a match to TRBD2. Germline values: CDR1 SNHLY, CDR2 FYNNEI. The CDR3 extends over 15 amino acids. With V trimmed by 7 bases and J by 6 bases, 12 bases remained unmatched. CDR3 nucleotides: TGTGCCAGCACTCGTTCGGGGGGGCGGTTGGATACGCAGTATTTT. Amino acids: CASTRSGGRLDTQYF.

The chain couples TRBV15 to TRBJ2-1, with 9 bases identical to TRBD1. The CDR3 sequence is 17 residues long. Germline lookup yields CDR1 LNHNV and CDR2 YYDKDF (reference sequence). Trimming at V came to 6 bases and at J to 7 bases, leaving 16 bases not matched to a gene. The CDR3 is CATRIPQTGGDPNEQFF. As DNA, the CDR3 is TGTGCCACCAGAATACCACAAACAGGGGGCGACCCTAATGAGCAGTTCTTC.

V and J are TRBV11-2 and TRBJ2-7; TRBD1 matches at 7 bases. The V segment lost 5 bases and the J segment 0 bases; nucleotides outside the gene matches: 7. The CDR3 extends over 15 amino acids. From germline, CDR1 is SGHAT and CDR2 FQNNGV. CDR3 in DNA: TGTGCCAGCAGCACAGAACAGGGGAGCTCCTACGAGCAGTACTTC. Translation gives CASSTEQGSSYEQYF.

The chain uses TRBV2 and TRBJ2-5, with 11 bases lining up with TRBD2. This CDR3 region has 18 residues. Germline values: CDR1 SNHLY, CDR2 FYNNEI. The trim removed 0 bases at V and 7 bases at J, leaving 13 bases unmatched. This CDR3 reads CASSEARLAGGPRGTQYF. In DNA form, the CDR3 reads TGTGCCAGCAGTGAAGCCCGCCTAGCGGGGGGACCTCGTGGGACCCAGTACTTC.

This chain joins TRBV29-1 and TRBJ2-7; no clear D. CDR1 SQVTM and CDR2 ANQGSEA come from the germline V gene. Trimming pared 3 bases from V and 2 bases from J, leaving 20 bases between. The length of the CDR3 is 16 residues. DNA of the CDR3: TGCAGCGTTGATATTACTGGCGGCGGAATTACCTACGAGCAGTACTTC. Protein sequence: CSVDITGGGITYEQYF.

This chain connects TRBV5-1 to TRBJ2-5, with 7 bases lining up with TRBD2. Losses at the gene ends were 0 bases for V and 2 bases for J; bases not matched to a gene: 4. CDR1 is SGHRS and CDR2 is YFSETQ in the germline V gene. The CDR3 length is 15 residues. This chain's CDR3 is CASSLEGTMQETQYF. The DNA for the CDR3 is TGCGCCAGCAGCTTGGAGGGGACTATGCAAGAGACCCAGTACTTC.

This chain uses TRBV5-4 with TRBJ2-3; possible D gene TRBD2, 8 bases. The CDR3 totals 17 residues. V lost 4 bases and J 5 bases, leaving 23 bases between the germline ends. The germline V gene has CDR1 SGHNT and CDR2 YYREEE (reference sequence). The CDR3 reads CASSPGGDSIRGDTQYF. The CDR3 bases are TGTGCCAGCAGCCCGGGAGGGGACAGTATACGAGGAGATACGCAGTATTTT.

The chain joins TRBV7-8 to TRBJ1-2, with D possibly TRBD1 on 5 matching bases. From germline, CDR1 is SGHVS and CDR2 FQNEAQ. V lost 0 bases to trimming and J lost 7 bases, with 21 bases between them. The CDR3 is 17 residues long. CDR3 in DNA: TGTGCCAGCAGCTTAGCGACCTCGGGGGACGTAGGGGCTGGCTACACCTTC. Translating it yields CASSLATSGDVGAGYTF.

The CDR3 DNA sequence: TGTGCCAGCAGCCAAGATTCGGAAAAACTGTTTTTT. Residues: CASSQDSEKLFF. The chain employs TRBV4-2 and TRBJ1-4, with unresolved D. With 0 bases removed from V and 8 bases from J, the gap between germline ends came to 4 bases. The germline V gene encodes CDR1 LGHNA and CDR2 YNFKEQ. This CDR3 has 12 amino acids.

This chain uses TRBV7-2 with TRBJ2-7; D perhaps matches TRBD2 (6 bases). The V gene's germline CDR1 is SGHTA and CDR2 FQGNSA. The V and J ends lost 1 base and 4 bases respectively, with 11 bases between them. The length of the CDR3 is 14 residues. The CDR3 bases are TGTGCCAGCAGCTTAGGCGTGGCGGGGTACGAGCAGTACTTC. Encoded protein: CASSLGVAGYEQYF.

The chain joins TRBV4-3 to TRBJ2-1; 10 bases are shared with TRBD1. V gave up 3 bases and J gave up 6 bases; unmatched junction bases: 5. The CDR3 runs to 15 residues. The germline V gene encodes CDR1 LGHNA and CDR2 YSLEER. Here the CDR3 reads CASSQARTGGNEQFF. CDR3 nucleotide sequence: TGCGCCAGCAGCCAGGCTCGGACAGGGGGCAATGAGCAGTTCTTC.